These 22 T cell receptor beta chains were all obtained from the same sample, sequenced in a study of blood T cell repertoires in COVID-19. This table comes from immunoSEQ multiplex PCR, and its TCRdb copy is limited to in-frame clones, with some not included. This sample has about 360,000 clones, with 75% to 90% found just once. The sequenced sample consisted of peripheral blood. The receptors derive from a woman aged 55-75 years with COVID-19, enrolled during active disease.

CDR3 protein: CASSLGGGARTYNEQFF. The CDR3 nucleotides read TGTGCCAGCAGCTTGGGTGGCGGTGCGAGAACCTACAATGAGCAGTTCTTC. J is TRBJ2-1 and V is TRBV5-4; no definite D call. The CDR3 has 17 amino acids. Germline V CDR1 and CDR2: SGHNT, YYREEE (reference sequence). Trimming cost V 0 bases and J 2 bases, with 15 bases left between them.

This clone was detected only a few times. This sequence joins TRBV5-1 and TRBJ2-7; a weak D match, TRBD1 (6 bases). V lost 0 bases and J 0 bases, leaving 13 bases between the germline ends. Germline V gives CDR1 SGHRS, CDR2 YFSETQ. The CDR3 totals 16 residues. This CDR3 is CASSLASLDSSYEQYF. Here the CDR3 DNA reads TGCGCCAGCAGCTTGGCCTCCCTGGACAGCTCCTACGAGCAGTACTTC.

The chain is built from TRBV9 and TRBJ2-5; TRBD2 matches 12 bases. Germline CDR1 and CDR2: SGDLS and YYNGEE. The CDR3 runs to 15 residues. V lost 3 bases, J lost 3 bases, and 3 bases stayed unmatched. CDR3 nucleotides: TGTGCCAGCAGCGCCGGACTAGCGGGGAAAGAGACCCAGTACTTC. Amino acids: CASSAGLAGKETQYF.

This clone was seen a single time. The chain employs TRBV7-6 and TRBJ1-2; possibly TRBD1 for D (6 bases). Germline lookup yields CDR1 SGHVS and CDR2 FNYEAQ. V lost 5 bases and J lost 5, with 18 bases in between. The CDR3 contains 15 residues. CDR3 DNA: TGTGCCAGCAGCGATATGACAGGCTCTGGGTATGGCTACACCTTC. Protein product: CASSDMTGSGYGYTF.

The chain combines TRBV9 with TRBJ1-2; 9 nucleotides line up with TRBD1. The CDR3 has 15 amino acids. Germline V gene lookup returns CDR1 SGDLS and CDR2 YYNGEE. V trimming: 1 base; J trimming: 4 bases; junction bases outside the gene matches: 5. CDR3 nucleotides: TGTGCCAGCAGCGTATTAGGGGGACAGGGCTATGGCTACACCTTC. Translation: CASSVLGGQGYGYTF. Supplemented by reference TRBV9 and TRBJ1-2, the full variable domain reads DSGVTQTPKHLITATGQRVTLRCSPRSGDLSVYWYQQSLDQGLQFLIQYYNGEERAKGNILERFSAQQFPDLHSELNLSSLELGDSALYFCASSVLGGQGYGYTFGSGTRLTVV.

The gene calls are TRBV19 and TRBJ1-5; D may be TRBD1 (6 bases). The CDR3 loop spans 16 amino acids. Germline CDR1 reads LNHDA; CDR2 reads SQIVND (reference sequence). Trimming took 6 bases from V and 4 from J, leaving 19 bases between them. In DNA form, the CDR3 reads TGTGCCAGTAGCAACCCAGGGGATCCATCTAATCAGCCCCAGCATTTT. It translates to CASSNPGDPSNQPQHF.

The CDR3 nucleotides are TGTGCCATCAGCCTTGACAGGGGCACCTCTGGGGCCAACGTCCTGACTTTC. The encoded protein is CAISLDRGTSGANVLTF. This chain uses TRBV10-3 with TRBJ2-6; TRBD1 aligns across 8 bases. Unmatched junction bases numbered 7, after V lost 6 bases and J lost 0 bases. The CDR3 length is 17 residues. Germline assignment: CDR1 ENHRY and CDR2 SYGVKD.

The chain couples TRBV19 to TRBJ2-1; D is possibly TRBD1 (5 bases). Germline values: CDR1 LNHDA, CDR2 SQIVND (reference sequence). Trimming shortened V by 4 bases and J by 8 bases, and 24 bases separated the two germline ends. The CDR3 extends over 17 amino acids. For the CDR3, the DNA is TGTGCCAGTAGTAAAAGAGGTCAGGGTGGGGTGCTGGATGAGCAGTTCTTC. Translating it yields CASSKRGQGGVLDEQFF.

V and J are TRBV20-1 and TRBJ2-3; D remains ambiguous. V gave up 6 bases and J gave up 2 bases, with 6 bases separating them. Germline V CDR1 and CDR2: DFQATT, SNEGSKA (reference sequence). The CDR3 runs to 11 residues. The CDR3 nucleotides are TGCAGTGCCCCCCTCACAGATACGCAGTATTTT. This translates into CSAPLTDTQYF.

The rearrangement links TRBV7-9 to TRBJ1-6; D not resolved. This CDR3 is built from 16 residues. Germline CDR1 and CDR2: SEHNR and FQNEAQ (reference sequence). Trimming took 2 bases from V and 10 from J, leaving 18 bases between them. CDR3 DNA: TGTGCCAGCAGCTTAAACTCCAATCTTTCCCCCTCACCCCTCCACTTT. This sequence encodes CASSLNSNLSPSPLHF. Using reference TRBV7-9 and TRBJ1-6 for the parts outside the CDR3, the full variable domain is DTGVSQNPRHKITKRGQNVTFRCDPISEHNRLYWYRQTLGQGPEFLTYFQNEAQLEKSRLLSDRFSAERPKGSFSTLEIQRTEQGDSAMYLCASSLNSNLSPSPLHFGNGTRLTVT.

This clone has more than one count but fewer than ten. This chain links TRBV3-1 (or the pseudogene TRBV3-2) with TRBJ1-4, with D unresolved. Germline CDR1 LGHDT, CDR2 YNNKEL (reference sequence). The CDR3 is 14 residues long. Trimming stripped 4 bases from V and 7 bases from J, with 13 bases between. CDR3 nucleotides: TGTGCCAGCAGCCCCGTACCGAGCGGTGAAAAACTGTTTTTT. This encodes CASSPVPSGEKLFF.

The V and J genes are TRBV30 and TRBJ1-6; TRBD1 agrees at 10 bases. The germline V gene has CDR1 GTSNPN and CDR2 SVGIG (reference sequence). The CDR3 consists of 17 residues. Trimming at V came to 1 base and at J to 6 bases, leaving 9 bases not matched to a gene. The CDR3 coding sequence is TGTGCCTGGAGTGACCGGGACAGGGGATTTAGTAATTCACCCCTCCACTTT. Translated: CAWSDRDRGFSNSPLHF.

The chain has TRBV4-1 and TRBJ2-5, with a possible D match to TRBD2 (5 bases). With 4 bases removed from V and 3 bases from J, the gap between germline ends came to 12 bases. This CDR3 spans 14 amino acids. The germline V gene encodes CDR1 MGHRA and CDR2 YSYEKL. CDR3 bases: TGCGCCAGCAGCCCGGGGATGGGCGAAGAGACCCAGTACTTC. Protein product: CASSPGMGEETQYF.

This clone was detected once. The CDR3 DNA reads as TGTGCCAGCCGGCGGGGGGGTATTAATACTGAAGCTTTCTTT. Translation gives CASRRGGINTEAFF. This chain joins TRBV13 and TRBJ1-1; possible D gene TRBD1, 5 bases. Germline V gene lookup returns CDR1 PRHDT and CDR2 FYEKMQ (reference sequence). The CDR3 is 14 residues long. Trimming cost V 8 bases and J 5 bases, with 18 bases left between them.

The chain has TRBV6-5 and TRBJ2-7; possibly TRBD2 for D (6 bases). Trimming took 2 bases from V and 3 from J, leaving 11 bases between them. The CDR3 runs to 14 residues. Germline assignment: CDR1 MNHEY and CDR2 SVGAGI. The CDR3 region is CASSYGGWDYEQYF. The CDR3 DNA reads as TGTGCCAGCAGTTACGGGGGGTGGGACTACGAGCAGTACTTC.

J is TRBJ2-3 and V is TRBV6-6; no definite D call. The V end lost 6 bases, the J end lost 1 base, and 14 bases lay between the germline ends. The germline CDR1 and CDR2 sequences are MNHNY and SVGAGI (reference sequence). The CDR3 length is 15 residues. The CDR3 spells CASSPTYRGTDTQYF. In DNA form, the CDR3 reads TGTGCCAGCAGCCCTACGTACCGAGGCACAGATACGCAGTATTTT.

CDR3 bases: TGCGCCAGCAGCATTGCCACGGGTTTTACTGAAGCTTTCTTT. Protein: CASSIATGFTEAFF. This rearrangement joins TRBV5-1 to TRBJ1-1; D unresolved. The CDR3 has 14 residues. Germline values: CDR1 SGHRS, CDR2 YFSETQ. Trimming cost V 4 bases and J 5 bases, with 15 bases left between them.

The V gene is TRBV7-3, the J gene TRBJ2-1, with 8 bases identical to TRBD2. This CDR3 is built from 15 residues. Germline trimming cut 1 base from V and 5 bases from J; bases unmatched to any gene: 4. Germline V lookup: CDR1 SGHTA, CDR2 FQGTGA. This CDR3 reads CASSLNGGVNNEQFF. The CDR3 DNA reads TGTGCCAGCAGCTTAAACGGGGGGGTCAACAATGAGCAGTTCTTC.

On this clone itself: Relative to the germline gene, one junction end is altered; a read error may explain this. This CDR3 is CASGLQAEAFF. In DNA, the CDR3 is TGTGCCAGCGGCTTACAGGCGGAAGCTTTCTTT. This rearrangement joins TRBV5-6 to TRBJ1-1, with D maybe TRBD1 (5 bases). This CDR3 region has 11 residues. In germline, CDR1 is SGHDT, CDR2 YYEEEE.

The V call is TRBV7-3, the J call TRBJ2-3; 12 bases match TRBD2. Germline CDR1 and CDR2: SGHTA and FQGTGA. CDR3 length: 16 residues. The junction had 9 bases not matched to a gene; V was cut back by 5 bases and J by 6 bases. The CDR3 region is CASSLTSGGTMDTQYF. The CDR3 bases are TGTGCCAGCAGCCTGACTAGCGGGGGAACTATGGATACGCAGTATTTT.

The gene calls are TRBV19 and TRBJ2-7; D is unclear. Germline CDR1 reads LNHDA; CDR2 reads SQIVND (reference sequence). V gave up 5 bases and J gave up 3 bases, with 14 bases separating them. The CDR3 spans 14 residues. For the CDR3, the DNA is TGTGCCAGTAGTGTACAGTCGTGGAACTACGAGCAGTACTTC. Translating gives CASSVQSWNYEQYF.

This clone was recorded only once. This rearrangement joins TRBV4-2 to TRBJ1-1; 9 bases agree with TRBD1. The CDR3 loop spans 15 amino acids. The J segment lost 3 bases and the V segment lost 4 bases, leaving 6 bases of the junction unmatched. The germline V gene has CDR1 LGHNA and CDR2 YNFKEQ. CDR3 in amino acids: CASSRDRDHDTEAFF. CDR3 in DNA: TGTGCCAGCAGCCGGGACAGGGATCATGACACTGAAGCTTTCTTT.